This T cell receptor beta chain was sequenced during a study of T cell clonality in common variable immunodeficiency. Study observations and caveats: Authors noted CVID clonality's cause needs subpopulation repertoire sequencing. CVID subjects showed higher TCRbeta clonality than healthy controls.

This clone came up many times. The target antigen is unknown. The read is 3 residues too short to cover the CDR3 end, so that end is filled in from the germline J gene. Germline loops: CDR1 DFQATT, CDR2 SNEGSKA (reference sequence). This CDR3 spans 14 amino acids. J was trimmed by 6 bases and V by 3 bases; bases with no gene match: 7. The protocol was immunoSEQ multiplex PCR, while the TCRdb copy is restricted to in-frame clones and leaves out a portion. The sample holds 45,000 to 65,000 clones, and no clone turns up only once. V is TRBV20-1 and J is TRBJ1-1; 10 bases agree with TRBD1. The clonotype originates from a person aged 18-69 years in good health. Sequenced material: peripheral blood mononuclear cells. The CDR3 is CSARSDRGHPEAFF. The sequenced part of the CDR3 DNA is TGCAGTGCTAGGTCAGACAGGGGGCACCCTGAA.